The present TCR beta chain was sequenced within a study of cytomegalovirus exposure and HLA in healthy donors. Overall study findings and caveats: According to reports, the classifier identified cytomegalovirus status with high specificity and sensitivity. According to a subsequent analysis, TCR clusters from the first cohort were inclined to appear together in the 130 or so validation repertoires. Under in vitro conditions, a few CMV-associated chains were confirmed as specific for CMV antigens. Associated with cytomegalovirus, according to the listing, were about 160 TCR beta chains.

Trimming took off 2 bases at V and 7 bases at J, with 5 bases between the two ends. The CDR3 contains 12 residues. Germline assignment: CDR1 MDHEN and CDR2 SYDVKM. Clones were sequenced by immunoSEQ multiplex PCR, and TCRdb holds only the in-frame ones, with some missing. This table holds 98,000 or so clones, around 95% found once. Comment on this clone: Its antigen remains unknown.

What was sequenced was PBMCs. The sequence was collected from a young woman in good health and CMV-seronegative. The V call is TRBV28, the J call TRBJ1-4; D not resolved. DNA for the CDR3: TGTGCCAGCAGTTTAGGGAGTGAAAAACTGTTTTTT. Amino acids: CASSLGSEKLFF.